This passage covers 26 T cell receptor beta chains from one sample sequenced in a study of cytomegalovirus exposure and HLA in healthy donors. PCR employed 60 Vbeta and 13 Jbeta primers. Sequencing used immunoSEQ multiplex PCR; TCRdb keeps in-frame clones, though not all of them. The sample lists roughly 130,000 clones, 75% to 85% occurring once. Material: PBMCs. The receptors originated from a male donor in good health and CMV-seropositive.

This rearrangement joins TRBV15 to TRBJ2-3; no clear D. The CDR3 runs 17 residues. The germline V gene has CDR1 LNHNV and CDR2 YYDKDF (reference sequence). V dropped 3 bases and J dropped 1 base, with 17 bases sitting between them. The DNA for the CDR3 is TGTGCCACCAGCAGTTCTCGTCTCCCCTTCGGCACAGATACGCAGTATTTT. It specifies CATSSSRLPFGTDTQYF.

The chain combines TRBV11-2 with TRBJ1-2; no reliable D call. V lost 1 base to trimming and J lost 0 bases, with 6 bases between them. The CDR3 extends over 14 amino acids. Germline V gene data show CDR1 as SGHAT and CDR2 as FQNNGV. The CDR3 protein is CASSLVPANYGYTF. The CDR3 coding sequence is TGTGCCAGCAGCTTAGTTCCAGCTAACTATGGCTACACCTTC.

The chain employs TRBV4-2 and TRBJ2-6; D is undetermined. This CDR3 has 14 amino acids. Germline values: CDR1 LGHNA, CDR2 YNFKEQ. The V end was cut by 0 bases, the J end by 8 bases, with 8 bases between. The CDR3 protein is CASSQEAPPNVLTF. CDR3 in DNA: TGTGCCAGCAGCCAAGAGGCACCACCCAACGTCCTGACTTTC.

J is TRBJ1-3 and V is TRBV7-2; 7 positions agree with TRBD2. The DNA end is a closer match to TRBJ2-2, so the J assignment may be wrong. From germline, CDR1 is SGHTA and CDR2 FQGNSA. This CDR3 is built from 16 residues. CDR3 in DNA: TGTGCCAGCAGCTTAGTAGGCGGGAGCGAAACCGGGGAGCTGTTTTTT. Encoded protein: CASSLVGGSETGELFF.

CDR3: CASSIGTGEQFF. As DNA, the CDR3 is TGTGCCAGTAGTATTGGGACTGGTGAGCAGTTCTTC. The V and J genes are TRBV19 and TRBJ2-1, with D tentatively TRBD2 (6 bases). Germline CDR1 LNHDA, CDR2 SQIVND (reference sequence). The V end was cut by 3 bases, the J end by 9 bases, with 9 bases between. CDR3 size: 12 residues. Supplemented by reference TRBV19 and TRBJ2-1, the full variable domain reads DGGITQSPKYLFRKEGQNVTLSCEQNLNHDAMYWYRQDPGQGLRLIYYSQIVNDFQKGDIAEGYSVSREKKESFPLTVTSAQKNPTAFYLCASSIGTGEQFFGPGTRLTVL.

The genes are TRBV10-3 and TRBJ2-7; 8 bases align to TRBD2. The CDR3 spans 17 residues. From germline, CDR1 is ENHRY and CDR2 SYGVKD. V lost 3 bases and J lost 6; bases outside the gene matches: 16. CDR3 DNA: TGTGCCATCAGTGACTCGGGGGAGCGGGAGAGGTACTTCGAGCAGTACTTC. This translates into CAISDSGERERYFEQYF.

This clone was counted a single time. This chain joins TRBV28 and TRBJ1-2, with D unresolved. Between the trimmed V and J ends, which lost 2 bases and 2 bases, there was a span of 6 bases. The CDR3 consists of 13 residues. From germline, CDR1 is MDHEN and CDR2 SYDVKM. As DNA, the CDR3 is TGTGCCAGCAGTTTACGACAAAACTATGGCTACACCTTC. Encoded protein: CASSLRQNYGYTF.

CDR3 sequence (DNA): TGTGCCAGCAGCACCCTAGCGTCCGGGGAGCTGTTTTTT. Its protein product is CASSTLASGELFF. The rearrangement joins TRBV7-2 to TRBJ2-2; possible D gene TRBD2, 6 bases. This CDR3 is built from 13 residues. Deletions cut 5 bases from V and 6 bases from J, with 10 bases between. CDR1 is SGHTA, CDR2 FQGNSA, per germline.

V gene TRBV7-9 combines with J gene TRBJ2-1, with 9 nucleotides matching TRBD1. Germline values: CDR1 SEHNR, CDR2 FQNEAQ (reference sequence). The V segment lost 5 bases and the J segment 2 bases; nucleotides outside the gene matches: 7. This CDR3 comprises 16 residues. The chain's CDR3 is CASSPHRDRAYNEQFF. The CDR3 DNA follows: TGTGCCAGCAGCCCACATCGGGACAGGGCCTACAATGAGCAGTTCTTC.

The chain combines TRBV11-2 with TRBJ2-2; 7 bases agree with TRBD2. From germline, CDR1 is SGHAT and CDR2 FQNNGV. The CDR3 totals 16 residues. Trimming at V came to 1 base and at J to 6 bases, leaving 8 bases not matched to a gene. CDR3 DNA sequence: TGTGCCAGCAGCTTAGGCGGCGGGAGAGGGTCCGGGGAGCTGTTTTTT. Translating gives CASSLGGGRGSGELFF.

The chain links TRBV2 to TRBJ1-2, with a tentative D call TRBD1 (5 bases). Trimming cost V 6 bases and J 7 bases, with 18 bases left between them. CDR1 SNHLY and CDR2 FYNNEI come from the germline V gene. The CDR3 sequence is 14 residues long. DNA of the CDR3: TGTGCCAGCAGCCTACGACAGAGGCTGGGTGGCTACACCTTC. Translation gives CASSLRQRLGGYTF. Combining the CDR3 with reference TRBV2 and TRBJ1-2 gives the whole variable domain EPEVTQTPSHQVTQMGQEVILRCVPISNHLYFYWYRQILGQKVEFLVSFYNNEISEKSEIFDDQFSVERPDGSNFTLKIRSTKLEDSAMYFCASSLRQRLGGYTFGSGTRLTVV.

The V call is TRBV13, the J call TRBJ2-7; 9 bases agree with TRBD1. In germline, CDR1 is PRHDT, CDR2 FYEKMQ (reference sequence). V was clipped by 3 bases and J by 1 base; unmatched bases: 4. This CDR3 is 15 amino acids long. The CDR3 DNA reads as TGTGCCAGCAGCTTCGAGGGACAGGGATCCTACGAGCAGTACTTC. Protein sequence: CASSFEGQGSYEQYF.

The CDR3 reads CASSQDRSSFGARAGNTIYF. CDR3 DNA sequence: TGTGCCAGCAGCCAAGATCGAAGTAGTTTTGGGGCAAGAGCTGGAAACACCATATATTTT. V and J are TRBV4-2 and TRBJ1-3; tentatively, D is TRBD1 (5 bases). The germline V and J ends were trimmed by 0 bases and 2 bases, with 23 bases remaining between them. The CDR3 has 20 amino acids. Germline lookup yields CDR1 LGHNA and CDR2 YNFKEQ.

The CDR3: CANPPRSGRFCNEQFF. CDR3 sequence (DNA): TGCGCCAACCCCCCACGTAGCGGGAGATTTTGTAATGAGCAGTTCTTC. This chain joins TRBV10-1 and TRBJ2-1, with 9 bases identical to TRBD2. Trimming cost V 10 bases and J 7 bases; bases outside gene matches: 17. The CDR3 length is 16 residues. The germline CDR1 and CDR2 sequences are WNHNN and SYGVQD (reference sequence).

The chain uses TRBV11-2 and TRBJ2-7; 11 nucleotides agree with TRBD2. The ends lost 5 bases at V and 6 bases at J; junction bases unmatched: 9. Germline V lookup: CDR1 SGHAT, CDR2 FQNNGV. This CDR3 has 15 amino acids. The DNA for the CDR3 is TGTGCCAGCAGCCGTAGCCTAGCGGGAGGCCGCGAGCAGTACTTC. This codes for CASSRSLAGGREQYF.

V and J are TRBV7-3 and TRBJ2-1; 8 bases align to TRBD2. CDR3 length equals 16 residues. Germline V lookup: CDR1 SGHTA, CDR2 FQGTGA. V gave up 4 bases and J gave up 8 bases; unmatched junction bases: 13. In DNA, the CDR3 is TGTGCCAGCAGCTCCGAGCGGACTAGCACCATGGATGAGCAGTTCTTC. Its translation: CASSSERTSTMDEQFF.

The J gene is TRBJ1-2, the V gene TRBV7-2; 12 positions match TRBD1. The CDR3 contains 16 residues. The germline V gene has CDR1 SGHTA and CDR2 FQGNSA. Trimming cost V 1 base and J 8 bases; bases outside gene matches: 8. CDR3 coding DNA: TGTGCCAGCAGCTTAGAACCGGGACAGGGGGCGGGGGGCTACACCTTC. Translation gives CASSLEPGQGAGGYTF.

The rearrangement uses TRBV2 and TRBJ1-3; D perhaps matches TRBD1 (6 bases). The ends were cut back, 3 bases at V and 4 bases at J, with 10 bases in the middle. CDR1 and CDR2 (germline): SNHLY, FYNNEI. The CDR3 is made up of 14 amino acids. CDR3 protein: CASSDATGGNTIYF. The CDR3 nucleotides are TGTGCCAGCAGTGACGCAACAGGGGGAAACACCATATATTTT.

V gene TRBV21-1 combines with J gene TRBJ2-2; the DNA was not used to check the table's D call, TRBD1. TRBV21-1 is classified as a pseudogene. The CDR3 totals 19 residues. CDR3 coding DNA: TGTGCCAGCAGCAAAGCGTTAACGGGACATATGGAGAACACCGGGGAGCTGTTTTTT. Translated, it gives CASSKALTGHMENTGELFF.

The chain's CDR3 is CASRSEGWGNSPLHF. CDR3 in DNA: TGTGCCAGCAGGTCCGAGGGCTGGGGTAATTCACCCCTCCACTTT. V gene TRBV27 combines with J gene TRBJ1-6; no firm D call. The CDR3 has 15 residues. Per germline, CDR1 MNHEY and CDR2 SMNVEV (reference sequence). V gave up 6 bases and J gave up 6 bases, with 15 bases separating them.

This rearrangement joins TRBV7-9 to TRBJ2-3; 13 nucleotides match TRBD2. Germline CDR1 reads SEHNR; CDR2 reads FQNEAQ (reference sequence). V gave up 1 base and J gave up 6 bases; unmatched junction bases: 4. The CDR3 length is 16 residues. Here the CDR3 reads CASSLVGTSGIDTQYF. CDR3 nucleotides: TGTGCCAGCAGCTTAGTAGGGACTAGCGGGATTGATACGCAGTATTTT.

The V call is TRBV5-1, the J call TRBJ2-3; 7 positions match TRBD1. The CDR3 contains 15 residues. Germline V CDR1 and CDR2: SGHRS, YFSETQ. Trimming removed 2 bases from V and 0 bases from J; junction bases left unmatched: 3. In nucleotides, the CDR3 is TGCGCCAGCAGCTTAGACAGGGCGAGCACAGATACGCAGTATTTT. It codes for CASSLDRASTDTQYF.

A note on this clone: One junction end disagrees with the germline gene, perhaps due to a read error. The CDR3 bases are TGTTCCAGCAGTTCCCGGACTAGCGAGAACACCGGGGAGCTGTTTTTT. Its translation: CSSSSRTSENTGELFF. The genes are TRBV7-9 and TRBJ2-2; TRBD2 matches at 9 bases. The V gene's germline CDR1 is SEHNR and CDR2 FQNEAQ (reference sequence). The CDR3 totals 16 residues.

The chain is built from TRBV4-3 and TRBJ2-7; tentatively, D is TRBD1 (6 bases). Trimming took off 4 bases at V and 2 bases at J, with 12 bases between the two ends. The germline V gene has CDR1 LGHNA and CDR2 YSLEER. This CDR3 spans 14 amino acids. For the CDR3, the DNA is TGCGCCAGCAGCCGGGGGACATCAGCCTACGAGCAGTACTTC. Protein: CASSRGTSAYEQYF.

The V and J genes are TRBV29-1 and TRBJ2-3; 12 bases fit TRBD1. The trim removed 7 bases at V and 4 bases at J, leaving 9 bases unmatched. Germline V gene data show CDR1 as SQVTM and CDR2 as ANQGSEA. The CDR3 has 15 residues. CDR3 nucleotides: TGCAGCGCGGAGCTCCGGGACAGGGGGCCAGATACGCAGTATTTT. Translated, it gives CSAELRDRGPDTQYF.

The chain uses TRBV7-3 and TRBJ2-5; possible D gene TRBD2, 6 bases. Germline CDR1 and CDR2: SGHTA and FQGTGA. This CDR3 spans 11 amino acids. Deletions cut 5 bases from V and 5 bases from J, with 6 bases between. DNA of the CDR3: TGTGCCAGCAGCAGCGGGGAGACCCAGTACTTC. The encoded protein is CASSSGETQYF.